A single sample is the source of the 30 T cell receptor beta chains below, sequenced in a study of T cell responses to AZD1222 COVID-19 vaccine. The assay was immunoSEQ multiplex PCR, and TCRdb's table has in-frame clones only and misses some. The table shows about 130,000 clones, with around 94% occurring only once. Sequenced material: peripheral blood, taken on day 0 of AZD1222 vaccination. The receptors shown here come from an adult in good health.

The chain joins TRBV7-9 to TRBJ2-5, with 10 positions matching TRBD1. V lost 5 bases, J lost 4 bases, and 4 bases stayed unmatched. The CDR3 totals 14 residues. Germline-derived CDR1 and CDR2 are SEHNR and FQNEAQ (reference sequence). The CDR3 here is CASSLTGGIETQYF. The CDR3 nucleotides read TGTGCCAGCAGCCTGACAGGGGGCATAGAGACCCAGTACTTC.

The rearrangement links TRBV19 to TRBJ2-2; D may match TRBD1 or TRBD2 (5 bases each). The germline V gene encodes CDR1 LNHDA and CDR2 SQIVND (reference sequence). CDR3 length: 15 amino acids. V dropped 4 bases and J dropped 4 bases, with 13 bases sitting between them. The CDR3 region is CASSTGRGGTGELFF. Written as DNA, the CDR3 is TGTGCCAGTAGTACAGGCCGGGGCGGCACCGGGGAGCTGTTTTTT.

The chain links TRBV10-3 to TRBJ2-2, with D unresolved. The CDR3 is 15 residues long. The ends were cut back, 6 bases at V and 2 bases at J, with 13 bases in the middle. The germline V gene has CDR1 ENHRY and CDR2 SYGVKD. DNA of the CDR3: TGTGCCATCAGCCTTGGCGGATTAAACACCGGGGAGCTGTTTTTT. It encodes CAISLGGLNTGELFF.

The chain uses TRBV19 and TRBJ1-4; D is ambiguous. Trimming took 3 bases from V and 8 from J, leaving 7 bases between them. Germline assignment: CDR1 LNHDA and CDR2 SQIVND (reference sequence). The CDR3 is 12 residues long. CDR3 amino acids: CASSIWKEKLFF. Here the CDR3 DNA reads TGTGCCAGTAGTATCTGGAAGGAAAAACTGTTTTTT. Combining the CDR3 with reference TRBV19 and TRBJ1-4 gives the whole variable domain DGGITQSPKYLFRKEGQNVTLSCEQNLNHDAMYWYRQDPGQGLRLIYYSQIVNDFQKGDIAEGYSVSREKKESFPLTVTSAQKNPTAFYLCASSIWKEKLFFGSGTQLSVL.

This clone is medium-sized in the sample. CDR3 sequence reads: CASSEVGREEFF. The CDR3 DNA sequence: TGTGCCAGCAGTGAAGTAGGTCGGGAGGAGTTCTTC. This sequence joins TRBV2 and TRBJ2-1; 7 positions match TRBD2. V gave up 1 base and J gave up 14 bases; unmatched junction bases: 5. Looked up from germline, CDR1 is SNHLY and CDR2 is FYNNEI. The CDR3 runs 12 residues.

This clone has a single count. CDR3 in amino acids: CAWSTGEEQFF. The CDR3 nucleotides read TGTGCCTGGAGCACAGGGGAAGAGCAGTTCTTC. This rearrangement joins TRBV30 to TRBJ2-1; 7 bases align to TRBD1. Germline CDR1 is GTSNPN and CDR2 is SVGIG (reference sequence). There are 11 residues in the CDR3. V shed 3 bases, J shed 10 bases, and the junction held 3 bases outside the gene matches.

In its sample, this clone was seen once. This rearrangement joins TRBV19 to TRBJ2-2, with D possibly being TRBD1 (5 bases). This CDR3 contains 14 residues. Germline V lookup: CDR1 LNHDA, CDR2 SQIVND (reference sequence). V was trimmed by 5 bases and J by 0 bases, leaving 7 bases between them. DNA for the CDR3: TGTGCCAGTAGTCTACAGGCGAACACCGGGGAGCTGTTTTTT. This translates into CASSLQANTGELFF. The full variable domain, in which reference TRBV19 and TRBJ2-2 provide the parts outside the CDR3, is DGGITQSPKYLFRKEGQNVTLSCEQNLNHDAMYWYRQDPGQGLRLIYYSQIVNDFQKGDIAEGYSVSREKKESFPLTVTSAQKNPTAFYLCASSLQANTGELFFGEGSRLTVL.

The CDR3 loop is CASSPKREGSHEQYF. DNA for the CDR3: TGTGCCAGCTCACCAAAGAGGGAGGGATCCCACGAGCAGTACTTC. The chain has TRBV18 and TRBJ2-7, with TRBD2 matching over 7 bases. J lost 5 bases, V lost 2 bases, and 9 bases had no gene match. Germline V gene sequence: CDR1 KGHSH, CDR2 LQKENI. This CDR3 is built from 15 residues.

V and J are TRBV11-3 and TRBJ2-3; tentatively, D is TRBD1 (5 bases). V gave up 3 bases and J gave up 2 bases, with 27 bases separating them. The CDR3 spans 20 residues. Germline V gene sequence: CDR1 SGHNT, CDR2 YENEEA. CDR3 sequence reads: CASSFLVEPRRVVNTDTQYF. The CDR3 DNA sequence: TGTGCCAGCAGCTTCTTAGTTGAGCCCCGCAGGGTAGTGAACACAGATACGCAGTATTTT.

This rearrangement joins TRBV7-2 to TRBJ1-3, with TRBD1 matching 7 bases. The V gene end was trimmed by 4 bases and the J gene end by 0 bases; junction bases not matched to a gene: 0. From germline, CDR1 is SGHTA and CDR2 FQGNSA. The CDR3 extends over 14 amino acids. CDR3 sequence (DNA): TGTGCCAGCAGCTGGGACAGCTCTGGAAACACCATATATTTT. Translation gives CASSWDSSGNTIYF.

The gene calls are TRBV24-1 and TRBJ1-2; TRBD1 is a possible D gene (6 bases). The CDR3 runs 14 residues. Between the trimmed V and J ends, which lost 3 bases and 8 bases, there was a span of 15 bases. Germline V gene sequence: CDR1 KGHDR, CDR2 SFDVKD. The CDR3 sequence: CATSDPTGLGGYTF. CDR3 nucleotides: TGTGCCACCAGTGATCCAACAGGGTTGGGGGGCTACACCTTC.

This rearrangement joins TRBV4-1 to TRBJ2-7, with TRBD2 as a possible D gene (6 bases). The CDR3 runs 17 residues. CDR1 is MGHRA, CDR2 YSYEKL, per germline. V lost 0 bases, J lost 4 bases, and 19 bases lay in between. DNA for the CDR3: TGCGCCAGCAGCCAAGATTTCGGCGGCTGGGGGGTATACGAGCAGTACTTC. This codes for CASSQDFGGWGVYEQYF.

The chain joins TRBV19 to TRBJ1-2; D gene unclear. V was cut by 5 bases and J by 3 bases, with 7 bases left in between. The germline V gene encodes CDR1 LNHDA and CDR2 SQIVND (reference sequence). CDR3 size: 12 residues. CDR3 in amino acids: CASSSRDYGYTF. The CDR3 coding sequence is TGTGCCAGTAGTTCTAGAGACTATGGCTACACCTTC.

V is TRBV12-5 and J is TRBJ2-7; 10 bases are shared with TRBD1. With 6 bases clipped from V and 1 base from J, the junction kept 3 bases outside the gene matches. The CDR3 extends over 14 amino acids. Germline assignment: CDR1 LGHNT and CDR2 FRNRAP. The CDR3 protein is CASGRDRGSYEQYF. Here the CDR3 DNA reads TGTGCTAGTGGCCGGGACAGGGGATCCTACGAGCAGTACTTC.

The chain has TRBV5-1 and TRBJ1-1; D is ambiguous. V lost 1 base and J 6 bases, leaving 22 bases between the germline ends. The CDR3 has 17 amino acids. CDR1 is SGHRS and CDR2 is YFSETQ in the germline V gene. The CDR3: CASSLRRSTVVNSEAFF. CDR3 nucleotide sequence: TGCGCCAGCAGCTTGCGGAGAAGTACAGTGGTGAATTCTGAAGCTTTCTTT.

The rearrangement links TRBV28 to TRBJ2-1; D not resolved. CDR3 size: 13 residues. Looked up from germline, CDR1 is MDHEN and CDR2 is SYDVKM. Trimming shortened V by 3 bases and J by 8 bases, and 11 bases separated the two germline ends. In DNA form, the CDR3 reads TGTGCCAGCAGTTTCTACGGGTTGGATGAGCAGTTCTTC. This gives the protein CASSFYGLDEQFF.

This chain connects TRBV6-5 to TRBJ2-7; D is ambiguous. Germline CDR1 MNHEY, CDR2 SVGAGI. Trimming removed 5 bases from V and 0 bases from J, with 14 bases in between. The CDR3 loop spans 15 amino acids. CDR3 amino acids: CASSLPAGSSYEQYF. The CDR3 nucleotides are TGTGCCAGCAGTCTGCCGGCAGGAAGCTCCTACGAGCAGTACTTC.

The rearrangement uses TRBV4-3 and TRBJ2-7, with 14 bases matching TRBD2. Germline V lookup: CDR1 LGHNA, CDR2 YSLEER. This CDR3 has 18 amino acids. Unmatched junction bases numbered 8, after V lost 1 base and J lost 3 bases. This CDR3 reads CASSQGLAGGPRVYEQYF. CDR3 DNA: TGCGCCAGCAGCCAAGGACTAGCGGGAGGGCCTCGGGTCTACGAGCAGTACTTC.

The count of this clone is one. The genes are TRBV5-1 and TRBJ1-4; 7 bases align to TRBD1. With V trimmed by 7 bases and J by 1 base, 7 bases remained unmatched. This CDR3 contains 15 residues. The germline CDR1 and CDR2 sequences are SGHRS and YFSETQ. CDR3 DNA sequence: TGCGCCAGCCGAGGGACAGCAGGAACTAATGAAAAACTGTTTTTT. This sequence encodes CASRGTAGTNEKLFF.

CDR3 sequence (DNA): TGTGCCAGCAGTGAAGCCCTCGGGGTGAATCAGCCCCAGCATTTT. Translation: CASSEALGVNQPQHF. V and J are TRBV2 and TRBJ1-5; no definite D call. CDR1 is SNHLY and CDR2 is FYNNEI in the germline V gene. The CDR3 consists of 15 residues. V gave up 0 bases and J gave up 4 bases, with 10 bases separating them. The complete variable domain, with remaining parts taken from reference TRBV2 and TRBJ1-5, reads EPEVTQTPSHQVTQMGQEVILRCVPISNHLYFYWYRQILGQKVEFLVSFYNNEISEKSEIFDDQFSVERPDGSNFTLKIRSTKLEDSAMYFCASSEALGVNQPQHFGDGTRLSIL.

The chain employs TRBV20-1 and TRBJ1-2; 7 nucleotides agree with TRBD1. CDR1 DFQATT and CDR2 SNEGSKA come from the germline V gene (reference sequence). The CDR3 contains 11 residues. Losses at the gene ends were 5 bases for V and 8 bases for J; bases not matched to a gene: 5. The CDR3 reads CSALGQEGYTF. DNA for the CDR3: TGCAGTGCTCTCGGACAGGAGGGCTACACCTTC.

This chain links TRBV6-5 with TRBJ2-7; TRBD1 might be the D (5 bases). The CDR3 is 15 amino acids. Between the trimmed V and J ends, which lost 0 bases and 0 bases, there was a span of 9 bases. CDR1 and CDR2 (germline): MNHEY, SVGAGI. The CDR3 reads CASSYSQGSSYEQYF. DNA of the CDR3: TGTGCCAGCAGTTACTCGCAGGGAAGCTCCTACGAGCAGTACTTC.

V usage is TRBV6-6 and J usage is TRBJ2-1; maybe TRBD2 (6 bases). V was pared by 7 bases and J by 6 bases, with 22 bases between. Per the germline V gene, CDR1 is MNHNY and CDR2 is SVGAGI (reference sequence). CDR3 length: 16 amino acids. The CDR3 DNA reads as TGTGCCAGCACCCTAAACCAGGGAGGTTTGGGCAATGAGCAGTTCTTC. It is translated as CASTLNQGGLGNEQFF.

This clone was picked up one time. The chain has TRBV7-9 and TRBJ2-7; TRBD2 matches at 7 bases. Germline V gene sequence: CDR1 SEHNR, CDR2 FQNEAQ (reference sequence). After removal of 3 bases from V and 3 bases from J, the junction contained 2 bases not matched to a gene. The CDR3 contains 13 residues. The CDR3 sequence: CASSFWTSYEQYF. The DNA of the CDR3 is TGTGCCAGCAGCTTTTGGACTAGCTACGAGCAGTACTTC.

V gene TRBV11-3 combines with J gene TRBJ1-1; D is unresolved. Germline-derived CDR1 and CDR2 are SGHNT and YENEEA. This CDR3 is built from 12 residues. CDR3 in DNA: TGTGCGAAAATGGAGGGCGGCTACGGAGCTTTCTTT. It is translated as CAKMEGGYGAFF.

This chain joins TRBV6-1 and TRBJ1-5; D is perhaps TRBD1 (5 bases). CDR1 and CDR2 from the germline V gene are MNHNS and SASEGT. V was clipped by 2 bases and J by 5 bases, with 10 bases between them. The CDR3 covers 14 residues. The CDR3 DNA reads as TGTGCCAGCAGTGAACAGGGAGGGGATCAGCCCCAGCATTTT. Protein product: CASSEQGGDQPQHF.

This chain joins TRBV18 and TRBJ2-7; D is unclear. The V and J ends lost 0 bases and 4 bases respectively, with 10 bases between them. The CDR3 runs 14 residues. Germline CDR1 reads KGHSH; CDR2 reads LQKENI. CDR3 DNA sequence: TGTGCCAGCTCACCACCTGACAACCCATACGAGCAGTACTTC. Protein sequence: CASSPPDNPYEQYF. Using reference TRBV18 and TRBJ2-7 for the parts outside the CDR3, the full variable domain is NAGVMQNPRHLVRRRGQEARLRCSPMKGHSHVYWYRQLPEEGLKFMVYLQKENIIDESGMPKERFSAEFPKEGPSILRIQQVVRGDSAAYFCASSPPDNPYEQYFGPGTRLTVT.

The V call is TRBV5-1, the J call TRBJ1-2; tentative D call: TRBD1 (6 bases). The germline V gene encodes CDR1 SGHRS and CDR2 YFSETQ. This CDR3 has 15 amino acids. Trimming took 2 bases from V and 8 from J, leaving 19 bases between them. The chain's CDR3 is CASSLEGVEAEGYTF. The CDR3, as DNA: TGCGCCAGCAGCTTAGAGGGGGTGGAAGCGGAAGGCTACACCTTC.

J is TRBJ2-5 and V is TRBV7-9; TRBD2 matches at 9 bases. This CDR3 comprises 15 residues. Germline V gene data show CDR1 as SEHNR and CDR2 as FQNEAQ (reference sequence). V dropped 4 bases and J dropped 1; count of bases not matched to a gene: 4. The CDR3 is CASSSIAGAQETQYF. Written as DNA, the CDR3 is TGTGCCAGCAGCTCGATAGCGGGAGCCCAAGAGACCCAGTACTTC.

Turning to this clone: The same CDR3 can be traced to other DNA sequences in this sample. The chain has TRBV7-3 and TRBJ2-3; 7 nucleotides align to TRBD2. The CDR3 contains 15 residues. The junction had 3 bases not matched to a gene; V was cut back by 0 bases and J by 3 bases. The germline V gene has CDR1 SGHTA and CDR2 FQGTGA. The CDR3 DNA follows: TGTGCCAGCAGCTTAACTGGCGGGAGTACAGATACGCAGTATTTT. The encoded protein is CASSLTGGSTDTQYF.